The following is a T cell receptor beta chain sequence with its context. Its target is not known. This specimen belongs to a study of T cells after yellow fever vaccination. Points from the study as a whole: A small share of clonotypes appeared in both CD4 and CD8 compartments.

This CDR3 contains 16 residues. V was clipped by 4 bases and J by 8 bases; unmatched bases: 9. Germline V gene sequence: CDR1 ENHRY, CDR2 SYGVKD. TCRdb re-derived calls from the 5' RACE reads in MiXCR, one entry per CDR3 protein. The sample consists of a few hundred thousand distinct CDR3 sequences, approximately 4.2% of them appearing once. The input for sequencing was PBMCs, taken 5 days after the yellow fever booster vaccination. The chain joins TRBV10-3 to TRBJ2-1; 12 bases are shared with TRBD2. This sequence originates from a man aged 18 to 35 who received the YFV17D yellow fever vaccine. The DNA for the CDR3 is TGTGCCATCAGTGGAAGTCCGACTAGCGGGGGAGATGAGCAGTTCTTC. Protein: CAISGSPTSGGDEQFF.